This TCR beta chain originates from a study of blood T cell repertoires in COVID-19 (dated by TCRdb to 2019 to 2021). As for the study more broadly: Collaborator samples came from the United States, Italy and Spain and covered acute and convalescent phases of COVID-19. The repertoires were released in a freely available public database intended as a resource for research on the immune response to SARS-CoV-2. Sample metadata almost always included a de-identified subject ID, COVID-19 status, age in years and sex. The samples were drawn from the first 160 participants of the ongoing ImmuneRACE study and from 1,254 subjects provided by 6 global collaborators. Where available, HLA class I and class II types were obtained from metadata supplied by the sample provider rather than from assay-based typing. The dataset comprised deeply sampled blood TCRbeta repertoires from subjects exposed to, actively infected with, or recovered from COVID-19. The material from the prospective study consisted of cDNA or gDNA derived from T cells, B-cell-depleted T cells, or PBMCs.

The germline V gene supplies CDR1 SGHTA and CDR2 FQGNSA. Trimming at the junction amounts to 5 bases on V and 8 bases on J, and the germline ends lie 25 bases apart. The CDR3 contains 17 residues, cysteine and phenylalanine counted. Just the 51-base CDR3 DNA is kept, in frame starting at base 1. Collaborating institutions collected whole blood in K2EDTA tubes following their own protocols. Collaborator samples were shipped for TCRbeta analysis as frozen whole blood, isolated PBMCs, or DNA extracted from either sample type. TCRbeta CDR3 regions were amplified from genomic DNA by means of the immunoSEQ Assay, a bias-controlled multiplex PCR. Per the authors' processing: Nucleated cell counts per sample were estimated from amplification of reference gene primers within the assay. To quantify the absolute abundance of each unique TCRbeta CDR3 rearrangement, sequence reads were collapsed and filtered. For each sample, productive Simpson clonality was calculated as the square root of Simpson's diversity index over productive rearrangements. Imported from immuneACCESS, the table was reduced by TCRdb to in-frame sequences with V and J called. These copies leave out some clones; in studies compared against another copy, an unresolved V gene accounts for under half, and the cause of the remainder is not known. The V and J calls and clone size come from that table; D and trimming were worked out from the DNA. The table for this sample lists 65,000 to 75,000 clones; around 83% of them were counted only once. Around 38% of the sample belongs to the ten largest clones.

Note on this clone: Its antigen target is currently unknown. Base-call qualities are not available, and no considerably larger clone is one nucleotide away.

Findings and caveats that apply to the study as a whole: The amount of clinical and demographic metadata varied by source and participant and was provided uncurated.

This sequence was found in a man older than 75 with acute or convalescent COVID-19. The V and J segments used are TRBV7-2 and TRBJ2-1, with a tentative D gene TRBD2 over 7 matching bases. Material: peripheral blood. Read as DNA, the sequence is TGTGCCAGCAGCCCCCTAGGGGGGGGACCCACTGGTTATGAGCAGTTCTTC. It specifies CASSPLGGGPTGYEQFF. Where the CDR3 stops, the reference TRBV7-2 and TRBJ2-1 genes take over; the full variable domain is GAGVSQSPSNKVTEKGKDVELRCDPISGHTALYWYRQSLGQGLEFLIYFQGNSAPDKSGLPSDRFSAERTGGSVSTLTIQRTQQEDSAVYLCASSPLGGGPTGYEQFFGPGTRLTVL.